Here is one T cell receptor beta chain with its context. Its cognate antigen is unknown. The data stem from a study of cytomegalovirus exposure and HLA in healthy donors. Findings and caveats of the study: Clonal expansion was found to be greater in HLA-associated TCR beta chains than in equally common others in a later analysis. Donor immune exposure was known only as CMV serostatus.

The PCR used 60 Vbeta and 13 Jbeta primers. Some clones are missing from TCRdb's copy, which holds only in-frame ones; the method was immunoSEQ multiplex PCR. The sample holds 75,000 to 80,000 clones, around 80% seen once. Trimming removed 1 base from V and 0 bases from J, with 10 bases in between. The CDR3 length is 15 residues. Germline assignment: CDR1 MGHRA and CDR2 YSYEKL. The rearrangement uses TRBV4-1 and TRBJ2-7, with a weak D call TRBD1 (6 bases). Sequenced input: PBMCs. The TCR sequence derives from a male donor in good health and CMV-seronegative. The CDR3 reads CASSQGVDSSYEQYF. The CDR3 coding sequence is TGCGCCAGCAGCCAAGGGGTGGACAGCTCCTACGAGCAGTACTTC.